Reported below is one T cell receptor beta chain. Its cognate antigen is unknown. This sample is part of a study of CD8 T cells in Susac syndrome. Reverse transcription of roughly 0.5 to 1 ug RNA was performed with random hexamers. Amplification of the TCR beta CDR3 was carried out by immunoSEQ multiplex PCR, which spanned a total of 54 Vbeta and 13 Jbeta segments. MiXCR was run by TCRdb on the immunoSEQ multiplex PCR reads, yielding one entry per CDR3 protein. The table has 100,000 to 150,000 distinct CDR3 sequences, around 94% seen once. Sequencing of TCR beta was performed on blood CD8+ and CD4+ T cells. The CD8+ and CD4+ T cells were negatively isolated, with the TEMRA cells enriched by FACS. Study-wide points: As the study acknowledged, the number of individuals in its TCR sequencing and HLA analysis was relatively small.

The V gene's germline CDR1 is MGHDK and CDR2 SYGVNS. This CDR3 is built from 16 residues. J was trimmed by 3 bases and V by 3 bases; bases with no gene match: 11. The material sequenced was CD4+ T cells from PBMCs. This rearrangement joins TRBV25-1 to TRBJ2-7; 7 bases match TRBD1. The TCR sequence derives from a human donor in good health. The DNA for the CDR3 is TGTGCCAGCAGTGATATGCCCGGGACAGCCCACTACGAGCAGTACTTC. It specifies CASSDMPGTAHYEQYF.